The 14 T cell receptor beta chains in this list originate from one sample, sequenced in a study of blood T cells in healthy people across ages. Then a second PCR, running about 6 to 11 cycles, was carried out with a sample-barcoded 5' primer and a J-beta primer mix. In TCRdb, the 5' RACE reads were re-called with MiXCR into one record per CDR3 protein. The repertoire consists of fewer than 800,000 distinct CDR3 sequences, with 32% occurring once and the leading ten covering less than 20%. The sample consisted of blood. The receptors shown here come from a woman of 80 years or more in good health.

This clonotype was seen repeatedly, ten times or more. The chain combines TRBV25-1 with TRBJ2-3; perhaps TRBD1 as D (7 bases). V shed 5 bases and J shed 4 bases, with 22 bases lying between them. Germline CDR1 and CDR2: MGHDK and SYGVNS. The CDR3 length is 17 residues. The CDR3 DNA follows: TGTGCCAGCAGTAAAAGCCAGGGGGGAGGTACTGCAGATACGCAGTATTTT. The encoded protein is CASSKSQGGGTADTQYF.

This clonotype was detected a few times. J is TRBJ1-4 and V is TRBV7-9; a possible D gene is TRBD1 (5 bases). The CDR3 contains 17 residues. The V gene lost 3 bases and the J gene lost 0 bases, with 14 bases spanning the gap. Per germline, CDR1 SEHNR and CDR2 FQNEAQ (reference sequence). CDR3 in amino acids: CASSLDINPTTNEKLFF. The CDR3 DNA reads TGTGCCAGCAGCTTGGACATCAACCCGACAACTAATGAAAAACTGTTTTTT.

This clonotype was detected many times. The chain recombines TRBV5-6 with TRBJ2-7; 7 nucleotides match TRBD2. CDR1 is SGHDT, CDR2 YYEEEE, per germline. V was clipped by 0 bases and J by 1 base; unmatched bases: 7. This CDR3 contains 16 residues. The CDR3 sequence: CASSLAGGTASYEQYF. DNA for the CDR3: TGTGCCAGCAGCTTGGCGGGGGGTACCGCGTCCTACGAGCAGTACTTC.

The gene calls are TRBV29-1 and TRBJ2-3; D not resolved. Germline CDR1 reads SQVTM; CDR2 reads ANQGSEA. V gave up 3 bases and J gave up 5 bases, with 9 bases separating them. The CDR3 contains 12 residues. The CDR3 DNA follows: TGCAGCGTTGACTCACTCGTAGATACGCAGTATTTT. As protein: CSVDSLVDTQYF.

In its sample, this clonotype was seen many times. The rearrangement joins TRBV20-1 to TRBJ1-4; 9 positions agree with TRBD1. Germline lookup yields CDR1 DFQATT and CDR2 SNEGSKA (reference sequence). This CDR3 is 15 amino acids long. V dropped 5 bases and J dropped 10; count of bases not matched to a gene: 14. CDR3 amino acids: CSALHTGTGTGKLFF. As DNA, the CDR3 is TGCAGTGCTCTTCATACCGGGACAGGGACAGGAAAACTGTTTTTT.

The V and J genes are TRBV9 and TRBJ2-5, with 7 bases that match TRBD1. CDR3 length: 15 amino acids. With V trimmed by 0 bases and J by 3 bases, 5 bases remained unmatched. The germline V gene encodes CDR1 SGDLS and CDR2 YYNGEE. In nucleotides, the CDR3 is TGTGCCAGCAGCGTAGTACCGACAGGGAAAGAGACCCAGTACTTC. Residues: CASSVVPTGKETQYF.

On this clonotype itself: Given a much more abundant clone one base away, this may be a read error. V is TRBV5-1 and J is TRBJ2-3; D may be TRBD2 (6 bases). CDR3 length equals 14 residues. Germline V gene data show CDR1 as SGHRS and CDR2 as YFSETQ. Trimming took 6 bases from V and 4 from J, leaving 15 bases between them. CDR3 protein: CASKGRGAPDTQYF. CDR3 DNA sequence: TGCGCCAGCAAGGGACGCGGGGCTCCAGATACGCAGTATTTT.

Comments on this clonotype: This may be a read error: a much more frequent sequence differs by one nucleotide. The genes are TRBV6-6 and TRBJ2-7; 7 bases are a match to TRBD1. The length of the CDR3 is 15 residues. CDR1 MNHNY and CDR2 SVGAGI come from the germline V gene (reference sequence). V shed 2 bases and J 0 bases; nucleotides not matched to a gene: 4. The CDR3 nucleotides read TGTGCCAGCAGTTACGACAGGGCCAGCTCCTACGAGCAGTACTTC. It is translated as CASSYDRASSYEQYF.

The rearrangement uses TRBV7-9 and TRBJ2-2; possibly TRBD1 for D (5 bases). CDR1 is SEHNR, CDR2 FQNEAQ, per germline (reference sequence). The CDR3 extends over 15 amino acids. V was shortened by 3 bases and J by 7 bases, with 15 bases between the two germline ends. The CDR3 DNA is TGTGCCAGCAGCTTTACGGGTGGGGCCGGCGGGGAGCTGTTTTTT. Protein product: CASSFTGGAGGELFF.

The chain employs TRBV12-3 or TRBV12-4 and TRBJ2-5; TRBD2 aligns across 9 bases. The V and J ends lost 7 bases and 0 bases, in that order; junction bases with no gene match: 6. The CDR3 sequence is 15 residues long. CDR3 protein: CASKTGTSNQETQYF. CDR3 DNA: TGTGCCAGCAAAACCGGGACTAGCAACCAAGAGACCCAGTACTTC.

This sequence joins TRBV7-6 and TRBJ1-6; D remains ambiguous. Germline V lookup: CDR1 SGHVS, CDR2 FNYEAQ. V was cut by 6 bases and J by 6 bases, with 15 bases left in between. This CDR3 is 15 amino acids long. The CDR3 DNA reads as TGTGCCAGCAGTCCAGACCTTGGTTCTAATTCACCCCTCCACTTT. This encodes CASSPDLGSNSPLHF.

This clonotype was seen many times. This rearrangement joins TRBV2 to TRBJ1-2, with TRBD1 as a possible D gene (6 bases). V lost 3 bases and J 5 bases, leaving 16 bases between the germline ends. The CDR3 extends over 15 amino acids. The germline CDR1 and CDR2 sequences are SNHLY and FYNNEI. CDR3 in amino acids: CASSDAGGRGYGYTF. The CDR3 DNA reads TGTGCCAGCAGTGATGCTGGGGGGCGCGGTTATGGCTACACCTTC.

The chain uses TRBV20-1 and TRBJ2-7, with TRBD2 matching over 7 bases. This CDR3 region has 14 residues. Per germline, CDR1 DFQATT and CDR2 SNEGSKA (reference sequence). V shed 6 bases and J 0 bases; nucleotides not matched to a gene: 8. CDR3 sequence: CSASTSDYSYEQYF. For the CDR3, the DNA is TGCAGTGCCAGTACTAGCGACTACTCCTACGAGCAGTACTTC.

The chain links TRBV5-1 to TRBJ2-7, with D possibly TRBD2 on 6 matching bases. The CDR3 loop spans 13 amino acids. Germline V gene lookup returns CDR1 SGHRS and CDR2 YFSETQ. V was shortened by 3 bases and J by 8 bases, with 15 bases between the two germline ends. This CDR3 reads CASSSDYPYKQYF. CDR3 in DNA: TGCGCCAGCAGCTCGGACTATCCTTACAAGCAGTACTTC.